This T cell receptor (beta chain) emerged from a study of early T cells in non-severe SARS-CoV-2 infection (dated by TCRdb to 2020 to 2022). With respect to the entire study: Bulk RNA from unsorted whole blood was used for TCR sequencing, so alpha and beta chains could not be paired. Overall study outcomes, separate from this receptor: VDJdb matching was skewed toward anti-spike CD8 responses, so virus-specific expansions were likely underestimated and private and CD4 specificities were missed.

This clonotype came up a few times. Its specific antigen is unknown. Base qualities are not at hand, and no much larger clone is one base apart. The study was a case-control design nested within a healthcare worker cohort in London, UK, with weekly nasopharyngeal swab PCR tests and blood sampling. Healthcare workers were enrolled in the week of the UK lockdown, from 23 to 31 March 2020, and were followed every week for up to roughly 16 weeks. Trimming removed 4 bases from V and 9 bases from J, leaving 15 bases between the germline ends. The germline V gene supplies CDR1 SGHVS and CDR2 FNYEAQ. Inclusive of the bounding cysteine and phenylalanine, the CDR3 is 13 residues long. The kept DNA is CDR3 alone, 39 bases in frame from the first base. The method was 5' RACE. Sequencing took place on a NextSeq 500. Unique molecular identifiers were attached to individual cDNA molecules in the TCR library protocol so that sequencing error and PCR bias could be corrected. Both TCR alpha and beta chains were sequenced, and tight co-correlation was observed between alpha and beta sequence abundances in each sample. Per the original workflow: Decombinator V4 was used to perform V gene, J gene and CDR3 annotation of TCR sequences. Expanded TCRs were defined as changing significantly between any two time points under a Poisson model with p below 0.0001. TCR abundances were normalised to the total number of TCRs sequenced per sample and were expressed as counts per million. MAIT TCRs were defined by TRAV1-2 paired with TRAJ12, TRAJ20 or TRAJ33, and iNKT TCRs by TRAV10 paired with TRAJ18. VDJdb, accessed 1 November 2021, was searched for CMV, EBV and SARS-CoV-2 annotated TCRs, excluding TCRs annotated for multiple antigens. TCRdb reran the public reads through fastp at Q25 and MiXCR, keeping productive beta chains. Rows with one shared CDR3 protein collapse into an entry with the most common genes and DNA. These V and J calls originate from TCRdb's pipeline instead of the authors' own analysis. Recorded for this sample are over 70,000 distinct CDR3 sequences; under 15% of them occurred a single time. 6.5% to 9% of the sample belongs to the ten largest clones.

Input material: whole blood. This sequence uses TRBV7-6 and TRBJ2-5, and the D gene may be TRBD2, 5 bases matching. The TCR was taken from an adult who was a healthcare worker with PCR-confirmed SARS-CoV-2 infection or an uninfected control (not recorded which). The DNA sequence is as follows: TGTGCCAGCAGCTCGGACTCCCTCACGGCCCAGTACTTC. This is translated as CASSSDSLTAQYF.